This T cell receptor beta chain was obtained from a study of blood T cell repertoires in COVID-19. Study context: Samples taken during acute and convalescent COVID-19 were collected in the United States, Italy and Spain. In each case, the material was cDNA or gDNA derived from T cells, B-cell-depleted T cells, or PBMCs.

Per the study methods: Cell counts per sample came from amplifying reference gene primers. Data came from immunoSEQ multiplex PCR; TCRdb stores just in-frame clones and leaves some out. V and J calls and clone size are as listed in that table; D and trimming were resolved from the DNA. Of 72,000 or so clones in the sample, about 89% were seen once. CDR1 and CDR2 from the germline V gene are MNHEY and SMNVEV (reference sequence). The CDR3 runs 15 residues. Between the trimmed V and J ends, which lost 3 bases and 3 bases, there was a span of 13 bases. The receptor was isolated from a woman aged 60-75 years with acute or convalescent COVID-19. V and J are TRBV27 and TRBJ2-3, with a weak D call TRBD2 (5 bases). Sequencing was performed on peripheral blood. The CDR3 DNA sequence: TGTGCCAGCAGTTTCCCACAAGGAGGTACAGATACGCAGTATTTT. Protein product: CASSFPQGGTDTQYF.